The clone carrying this T cell receptor (beta chain) was detected only once. The source of the sample is a study of blood T cell repertoires in COVID-19. Study in general: Nucleic acid was either cDNA or gDNA, and it came from T cells, B-cell-depleted T cells, or PBMCs.

Sequenced by immunoSEQ multiplex PCR; TCRdb stores in-frame clones only, minus some. The table shows some 530,000 clones, with around 85% occurring only once. The CDR3 contains 14 residues. Losses at the gene ends were 4 bases for V and 5 bases for J; bases not matched to a gene: 5. The V gene's germline CDR1 is SGHTA and CDR2 FQGNSA. This sequence joins TRBV7-2 and TRBJ2-3; 8 positions match TRBD1. This receptor was obtained from a human donor in a cohort sampled during active COVID-19. The sample was peripheral blood. The CDR3, as DNA: TGTGCCAGCAGCTGGCAGGGGGCGGAAGATACGCAGTATTTT. Residues: CASSWQGAEDTQYF.